This T cell receptor (beta chain) emerged from a study of Ad26.COV2.S vaccination and SARS-CoV-2 variants. The germline V and J ends were trimmed by 3 bases and 3 bases, with 12 bases remaining between them. CDR3 length: 16 residues. Germline CDR1 SNHLY, CDR2 FYNNEI. Treatment denoted: roughly 20 received Ad26.COV2.S at low or high dose, single or two shots; about 5 received placebo; per-sample allocation not given. Specimen acquisition occurred on day 63 following the initial vaccine or placebo injection. Some clones are missing from TCRdb's copy, which holds only in-frame ones; the method was immunoSEQ multiplex PCR. The data contain about 350,000 clones, approximately 90% of them singletons.

The V gene is TRBV2, the J gene TRBJ2-6, with D perhaps matching TRBD1 or TRBD2 (5 bases each). The specimen comprised peripheral blood, sampled in a trial of Ad26.COV2.S vaccine versus placebo. This receptor was taken from a person between 18 and 65 years old who received the Ad26.COV2.S COVID-19 vaccine or a placebo. CDR3 amino acids: CASSELRGSGANVLTF. The CDR3 nucleotides read TGTGCCAGCAGTGAGTTGAGGGGAAGTGGGGCCAACGTCCTGACTTTC. The entire variable domain, with the rest obtained from reference TRBV2 and TRBJ2-6, is as follows: EPEVTQTPSHQVTQMGQEVILRCVPISNHLYFYWYRQILGQKVEFLVSFYNNEISEKSEIFDDQFSVERPDGSNFTLKIRSTKLEDSAMYFCASSELRGSGANVLTFGAGSRLTVL.